The 12 T cell receptor beta chains listed next were all sequenced from one sample in a study of blood T cell repertoires in COVID-19. Libraries were prepared by immunoSEQ multiplex PCR; TCRdb keeps only in-frame clonotypes and omits some of them. Here the sample spans about 260,000 clones, approximately 91% being singletons. Sequencing was done on a sample of peripheral blood. These receptors all come from a human donor in a cohort sampled during active COVID-19.

This clone was seen just once. The V gene is TRBV18, the J gene TRBJ1-1; tentatively, D is TRBD1 (6 bases). Germline V lookup: CDR1 KGHSH, CDR2 LQKENI. Trimming cost V 1 base and J 8 bases, with 14 bases left between them. This CDR3 region has 14 residues. DNA of the CDR3: TGTGCCAGCTCACCACAACAGGGCGCCCTAGAAGCTTTCTTT. Translated: CASSPQQGALEAFF.

The table lists this clone with a few counts. The J gene is TRBJ1-4, the V gene TRBV2; tentative D call: TRBD1 (6 bases). The CDR3 runs 14 residues. V was clipped by 3 bases and J by 8 bases, with 13 bases between them. Germline values: CDR1 SNHLY, CDR2 FYNNEI. CDR3 loop: CASSDRGTGEKLFF. The CDR3 DNA reads as TGTGCCAGCAGTGATAGGGGGACGGGAGAAAAACTGTTTTTT.

V and J are TRBV28 and TRBJ1-4; 7 positions match TRBD1. With 6 bases clipped from V and 2 bases from J, the junction kept 6 bases outside the gene matches. In germline, CDR1 is MDHEN, CDR2 SYDVKM. This CDR3 is 15 amino acids long. This CDR3 is CASSPSTGTNEKLFF. DNA of the CDR3: TGTGCCAGCAGCCCATCGACAGGGACTAATGAAAAACTGTTTTTT.

V usage is TRBV28 and J usage is TRBJ2-7; the D gene is possibly TRBD2 (6 bases). CDR1 and CDR2 from the germline V gene are MDHEN and SYDVKM. The CDR3 loop spans 14 amino acids. The V gene lost 4 bases and the J gene lost 6 bases, with 16 bases spanning the gap. The DNA for the CDR3 is TGTGCCAGCAGTTCCAGAGGAGGGGTTCGCGAGCAGTACTTC. The encoded protein is CASSSRGGVREQYF.

The V gene is TRBV4-3, the J gene TRBJ2-7, with 9 bases identical to TRBD1. V shed 4 bases and J 7 bases; nucleotides not matched to a gene: 11. CDR3 length: 15 amino acids. The germline CDR1 and CDR2 sequences are LGHNA and YSLEER. CDR3 DNA sequence: TGCGCCAGCAGCCGAACAAGAGGGACAGGGCTTGAGCAGTACTTC. This gives the protein CASSRTRGTGLEQYF.

V is TRBV9 and J is TRBJ2-7, with a possible D match to TRBD1 (7 bases). Between the trimmed V and J ends, which lost 4 bases and 1 base, there was a span of 15 bases. The CDR3 spans 15 residues. Germline V gives CDR1 SGDLS, CDR2 YYNGEE. The CDR3 reads CASSTRGTSSYEQYF. CDR3 bases: TGTGCCAGCAGCACCAGGGGGACTTCGTCCTACGAGCAGTACTTC.

This clone appeared a single time. Here the CDR3 reads CASTPSLNYGYTF. Here the CDR3 DNA reads TGTGCCAGCACCCCGAGCCTTAACTATGGCTACACCTTC. J is TRBJ1-2 and V is TRBV5-6, with unresolved D. The length of the CDR3 is 13 residues. V was cut by 6 bases and J by 1 base, with 10 bases left in between. CDR1 and CDR2 (germline): SGHDT, YYEEEE.

This chain joins TRBV4-3 and TRBJ1-2, with D tentatively TRBD1 (5 bases). This CDR3 is built from 17 residues. Germline V CDR1 and CDR2: LGHNA, YSLEER. Trimming took off 4 bases at V and 0 bases at J, with 18 bases between the two ends. The CDR3 spells CASSPAHGGKANYGYTF. As DNA, the CDR3 is TGCGCCAGCAGCCCGGCCCATGGGGGGAAAGCTAACTATGGCTACACCTTC.

The V gene is TRBV28, the J gene TRBJ1-1; TRBD1 matches at 7 bases. The CDR3 runs to 14 residues. The V gene's germline CDR1 is MDHEN and CDR2 SYDVKM. The V segment lost 2 bases and the J segment 4 bases; nucleotides outside the gene matches: 4. In DNA, the CDR3 is TGTGCCAGCAGTTTAGACAGGGCGGCCACTGAAGCTTTCTTT. As protein: CASSLDRAATEAFF. The full variable domain, in which reference TRBV28 and TRBJ1-1 provide the parts outside the CDR3, is DVKVTQSSRYLVKRTGEKVFLECVQDMDHENMFWYRQDPGLGLRLIYFSYDVKMKEKGDIPEGYSVSREKKERFSLILESASTNQTSMYLCASSLDRAATEAFFGQGTRLTVV.

Note on this clone: Germline and junction disagree at one end, which may indicate a read error. The chain uses TRBV7-2 and TRBJ1-1; unclear D gene. This CDR3 comprises 15 residues. Germline CDR1 SGHTA, CDR2 FQGNSA. The chain's CDR3 is CASRLGSGTNTEAFF. As DNA, the CDR3 is TGTGCCAGCAGATTAGGGTCGGGAACGAACACTGAAGCTTTCTTT.

V gene TRBV18 combines with J gene TRBJ2-1; 7 bases match TRBD2. Germline V CDR1 and CDR2: KGHSH, LQKENI. This CDR3 contains 13 residues. V trimming: 2 bases; J trimming: 5 bases; junction bases outside the gene matches: 0. For the CDR3, the DNA is TGTGCCAGCTCACCAGGGAGGGACAATGAGCAGTTCTTC. Translating it yields CASSPGRDNEQFF.

This rearrangement joins TRBV19 to TRBJ1-2, with 8 bases matching TRBD1. Unmatched junction bases numbered 15, after V lost 7 bases and J lost 8 bases. The CDR3 length is 15 residues. The germline V gene encodes CDR1 LNHDA and CDR2 SQIVND (reference sequence). CDR3 in amino acids: CASNAGTGRDRGYTF. The DNA for the CDR3 is TGTGCCAGTAATGCCGGGACAGGTAGAGACAGGGGCTACACCTTC.